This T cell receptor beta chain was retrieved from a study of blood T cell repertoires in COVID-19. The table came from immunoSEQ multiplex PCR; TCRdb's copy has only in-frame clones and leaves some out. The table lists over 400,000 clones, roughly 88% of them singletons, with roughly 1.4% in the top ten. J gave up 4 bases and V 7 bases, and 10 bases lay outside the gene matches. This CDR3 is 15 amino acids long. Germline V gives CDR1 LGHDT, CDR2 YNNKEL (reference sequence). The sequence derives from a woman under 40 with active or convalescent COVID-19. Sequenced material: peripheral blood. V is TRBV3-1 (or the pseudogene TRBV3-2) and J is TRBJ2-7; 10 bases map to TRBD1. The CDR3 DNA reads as TGTGCCAGCACCGGTACGGGACAGGGGAAGTACGAGCAGTACTTC. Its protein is CASTGTGQGKYEQYF.